These T cell receptor beta chains were read from a single sample in a study of cytomegalovirus exposure and HLA in healthy donors. Measured with immunoSEQ multiplex PCR; TCRdb has only the in-frame clones, and not every one. This sample's table has some 130,000 clones. The source material was PBMCs. Receptors were obtained from a man aged 18-30 years in good health and CMV-seronegative. Each CDR3 is given without its conserved first and last residue. The order of the fields is CDR3 protein, V gene, J gene.

cdr3_aa: ASSLIQGASVEQY; v_call: TRBV28; j_call: TRBJ2-5
cdr3_aa: SAGGTGELF; v_call: TRBV29-1; j_call: NA
cdr3_aa: ASSLDSSGNTIY; v_call: TRBV28; j_call: TRBJ1-3
cdr3_aa: AWGRGQGGENIQY; v_call: TRBV30; j_call: TRBJ2-4
cdr3_aa: ASSPFEGQGVTYEQY; v_call: TRBV18; j_call: TRBJ2-7
cdr3_aa: ASSPAPGQPEAF; v_call: TRBV28; j_call: TRBJ1-1
cdr3_aa: ASSVGTDLSGEAF; v_call: TRBV9; j_call: TRBJ1-1
cdr3_aa: ASSEVAGGSYNEQF; v_call: TRBV6-1; j_call: TRBJ2-1
cdr3_aa: ASSRQGGEQY; v_call: TRBV7-8; j_call: TRBJ2-7
cdr3_aa: ASSSESNGDTQY; v_call: TRBV5-4; j_call: TRBJ2-3
cdr3_aa: ASGPTQGNTEAF; v_call: TRBV28; j_call: TRBJ1-1
cdr3_aa: ASRGGVGANYGYT; v_call: TRBV9; j_call: TRBJ1-2
cdr3_aa: ASSPDTLPIGLF; v_call: TRBV18; j_call: TRBJ1-4
cdr3_aa: ASSLQGSSDTQY; v_call: TRBV7-3; j_call: TRBJ2-3
cdr3_aa: AWSLGGTGASPLH; v_call: TRBV30; j_call: TRBJ1-6
cdr3_aa: ASGQGASGANVLT; v_call: TRBV6-5; j_call: TRBJ2-6
cdr3_aa: ASSENPEAFSGNTIY; v_call: TRBV9; j_call: TRBJ1-3
cdr3_aa: ASSLGGSGGEKLF; v_call: TRBV7-2; j_call: TRBJ1-4
cdr3_aa: ASSLQRGGLNEQF; v_call: TRBV27; j_call: TRBJ2-1
cdr3_aa: ASSVARGSPGNTIY; v_call: TRBV9; j_call: TRBJ1-3
cdr3_aa: ASSYGQVNTEAF; v_call: TRBV6-5; j_call: TRBJ1-1
cdr3_aa: ASSLVSFGTGNVLT; v_call: TRBV7-6; j_call: TRBJ2-6
cdr3_aa: ASEASGTDTQY; v_call: TRBV7-9; j_call: TRBJ2-3
cdr3_aa: ASSPGGGDEQF; v_call: TRBV5-6; j_call: TRBJ2-1
cdr3_aa: ASSLDSYGYT; v_call: TRBV28; j_call: TRBJ1-2
cdr3_aa: ASSQDSGPYEQY; v_call: TRBV6-5; j_call: TRBJ2-7